This T cell receptor (beta chain) was recovered during a study of molecular identifiers for immune sequencing clone quantification. Study-level findings and limits: Clones exceeding 20 RNA copies carried over 97% of effector molecules but under 1% of naive-cell molecules.

Regarding this clonotype: Its antigen remains unidentified.

The CDR3 has 15 amino acids. Per germline, CDR1 MNHEY and CDR2 SVGAGI. Trimming pared 6 bases from V and 6 bases from J, leaving 15 bases between. Naive CD8 T cell sorting was performed on the CD8+CD4-CCR7+CD45RA+ phenotype. Using its own MiXCR run on the PCR reads, TCRdb lists one record per CDR3 protein. The data show approximately 550,000 distinct CDR3 sequences, about 20% seen once. The rearrangement joins TRBV6-5 to TRBJ1-6; the D gene is possibly TRBD1 (6 bases). The clonotype comes from a human donor in good health. Some libraries in this study had Jurkat cell RNA spiked in. Sequencing input: naive CD8+ T cells from blood, with Jurkat cell RNA spiked in. Noted subset: FACS-sorted CD8+CD4-CCR7+CD45RA+ naive T cells. DNA of the CDR3: TGTGCCAGCAGACCTTTGGGACAACTTAATTCACCCCTCCACTTT. The encoded protein is CASRPLGQLNSPLHF.